One sample yielded the 22 T cell receptor beta chains listed below, sequenced in a study of blood T cell repertoires in COVID-19. Measured with immunoSEQ multiplex PCR; TCRdb has only the in-frame clones, and not every one. Of a few hundred thousand clones listed, 91% were seen once; the top ten hold 2% to 3%. Sequenced: peripheral blood. Every receptor here comes from a person aged 18-29 years with COVID-19, enrolled during active disease.

The V and J genes are TRBV28 and TRBJ1-1, with D hard to call. Germline CDR1 is MDHEN and CDR2 is SYDVKM. The CDR3 consists of 12 residues. Trimming took off 7 bases at V and 1 base at J, with 7 bases between the two ends. CDR3 in amino acids: CASTVGNTEAFF. As DNA, the CDR3 is TGTGCCAGCACAGTTGGGAACACTGAAGCTTTCTTT.

The chain recombines TRBV2 with TRBJ1-5; 7 nucleotides match TRBD1. Germline V lookup: CDR1 SNHLY, CDR2 FYNNEI. The trim removed 2 bases at V and 0 bases at J, leaving 4 bases unmatched. CDR3 length: 16 amino acids. In nucleotides, the CDR3 is TGTGCCAGCAGTGAATGGCAGGGGGGTAGCAATCAGCCCCAGCATTTT. This translates into CASSEWQGGSNQPQHF.

The V call is TRBV2, the J call TRBJ1-2, with TRBD1 matching over 7 bases. The V gene's germline CDR1 is SNHLY and CDR2 FYNNEI. The CDR3 is 14 amino acids. Trimming cost V 9 bases and J 2 bases; bases outside gene matches: 9. The CDR3 sequence is CASFRGSFNYGYTF. CDR3 bases: TGTGCCAGTTTCAGGGGGTCCTTCAACTATGGCTACACCTTC.

The CDR3 is CASSKQGAAGELFF. The CDR3 region has the DNA TGTGCCAGTAGTAAACAGGGGGCGGCCGGGGAGCTGTTTTTT. V and J are TRBV19 and TRBJ2-2; 9 bases fit TRBD1. The V gene's germline CDR1 is LNHDA and CDR2 SQIVND (reference sequence). Trimming cost V 4 bases and J 6 bases; bases outside gene matches: 3. CDR3 size: 14 residues.

The rearrangement joins TRBV7-2 to TRBJ1-2, with D maybe TRBD1 (5 bases). The CDR3 is 15 amino acids. Between the trimmed V and J ends, which lost 3 bases and 3 bases, there was a span of 14 bases. Germline-derived CDR1 and CDR2 are SGHTA and FQGNSA. CDR3 loop: CASSFRGGGDYGYTF. The CDR3 bases are TGTGCCAGCAGCTTTAGGGGCGGGGGAGACTATGGCTACACCTTC.

The rearrangement joins TRBV9 to TRBJ1-3; a weak D match, TRBD1 (6 bases). Trimming stripped 0 bases from V and 0 bases from J, with 7 bases between. The CDR3 consists of 15 residues. The germline gives CDR1 SGDLS, CDR2 YYNGEE. Written as DNA, the CDR3 is TGTGCCAGCAGCGTAGGGACAGACTCTGGAAACACCATATATTTT. Translation: CASSVGTDSGNTIYF.

The chain is built from TRBV6-1 and TRBJ2-1; 9 nucleotides match TRBD2. The CDR3 spans 16 residues. Germline V gene lookup returns CDR1 MNHNS and CDR2 SASEGT. Trimming took 2 bases from V and 2 from J; bases not matched to a gene: 4. The CDR3 sequence is CASSEMASGTYNEQFF. The CDR3 nucleotides read TGTGCCAGCAGTGAAATGGCTAGCGGGACCTACAATGAGCAGTTCTTC.

This rearrangement joins TRBV10-2 to TRBJ2-5; perhaps TRBD2 as D (6 bases). V was pared by 8 bases and J by 5 bases, with 15 bases between. Germline V gene data show CDR1 as WSHSY and CDR2 as SAAADI. The CDR3 is 13 amino acids. CDR3 protein: CASSTGGIETQYF. For the CDR3, the DNA is TGCGCCAGCTCAACGGGCGGGATCGAGACCCAGTACTTC.

V usage is TRBV4-1 and J usage is TRBJ2-5; TRBD2 matches at 9 bases. In germline, CDR1 is MGHRA, CDR2 YSYEKL. The CDR3 has 15 amino acids. V lost 1 base and J lost 2; bases outside the gene matches: 2. The DNA for the CDR3 is TGCGCCAGCAGCCAAGGGCTAGCGGGGCAAGAGACCCAGTACTTC. Translation: CASSQGLAGQETQYF.

The CDR3 sequence: CASSDRPGGRGDEQYF. The CDR3 DNA reads as TGTGCCAGCAGTGACCGCCCCGGAGGGAGAGGCGACGAGCAGTACTTC. The chain has TRBV25-1 and TRBJ2-7; tentatively, D is TRBD2 (6 bases). The germline V and J ends were trimmed by 3 bases and 5 bases, with 20 bases remaining between them. The CDR3 runs 16 residues. Looked up from germline, CDR1 is MGHDK and CDR2 is SYGVNS.

This clone was observed once. The chain is built from TRBV6-2 or TRBV6-3 and TRBJ1-1; 7 nucleotides align to TRBD1. The CDR3 is made up of 16 amino acids. J gave up 3 bases and V 3 bases, and 10 bases lay outside the gene matches. Germline-derived CDR1 and CDR2 are MNHEY and SVGEGT. CDR3 residues: CASSYPEGGVDTEAFF. For the CDR3, the DNA is TGTGCCAGCAGTTATCCGGAAGGGGGCGTTGACACTGAAGCTTTCTTT.

The chain joins TRBV15 to TRBJ2-7, with a weak D call TRBD1 (5 bases). CDR1 is LNHNV, CDR2 YYDKDF, per germline (reference sequence). The V end lost 8 bases, the J end lost 1 base, and 9 bases lay between the germline ends. This CDR3 comprises 12 residues. The DNA of the CDR3 is TGTGCCACCTCGTCAGGGTCCTACGAGCAGTACTTC. It is translated as CATSSGSYEQYF.

The rearrangement links TRBV15 to TRBJ2-1; 8 bases align to TRBD2. CDR3 length equals 14 residues. CDR1 is LNHNV and CDR2 is YYDKDF in the germline V gene (reference sequence). V lost 9 bases to trimming and J lost 1 base; unmatched junction nucleotides: 5. In DNA form, the CDR3 reads TGTGCCACTGTCAGCGGGAGTTCCTACAATGAGCAGTTCTTC. Translated, it gives CATVSGSSYNEQFF.

The chain combines TRBV4-2 with TRBJ2-1; TRBD2 agrees at 7 bases. The CDR3 is 15 residues long. Trimming removed 0 bases from V and 6 bases from J; junction bases left unmatched: 5. The germline V gene encodes CDR1 LGHNA and CDR2 YNFKEQ. In nucleotides, the CDR3 is TGTGCCAGCAGCCAAGAGGTAGCGGGCCGCAATGAGCAGTTCTTC. It encodes CASSQEVAGRNEQFF.

The rearrangement joins TRBV5-1 to TRBJ1-2; D not resolved. The germline CDR1 and CDR2 sequences are SGHRS and YFSETQ. Trimming cost V 0 bases and J 4 bases, with 13 bases left between them. The CDR3 totals 15 residues. The CDR3: CASSLDPSQIYGYTF. Written as DNA, the CDR3 is TGCGCCAGCAGCTTGGATCCTTCACAGATCTATGGCTACACCTTC. Looking up the rest from reference TRBV5-1 and TRBJ1-2 gives the full variable domain: KAGVTQTPRYLIKTRGQQVTLSCSPISGHRSVSWYQQTPGQGLQFLFEYFSETQRNKGNFPGRFSGRQFSNSRSEMNVSTLELGDSALYLCASSLDPSQIYGYTFGSGTRLTVV.

CDR3 nucleotide sequence: TGCGCCAGCAAGGGTAGCGGGAGTACCTCGGGCGAGCAGTACTTC. Protein: CASKGSGSTSGEQYF. The chain uses TRBV5-1 and TRBJ2-7; TRBD2 matches 9 bases. Germline assignment: CDR1 SGHRS and CDR2 YFSETQ. J was trimmed by 6 bases and V by 6 bases; bases with no gene match: 13. This CDR3 comprises 15 residues.

V gene TRBV28 combines with J gene TRBJ1-5; D unclear. V lost 7 bases, J lost 7 bases, and 14 bases lay in between. CDR3 length: 13 residues. Germline V gene data show CDR1 as MDHEN and CDR2 as SYDVKM. As DNA, the CDR3 is TGTGCCAGCAACGGGATCCCCAGCCAGCCCCAGCATTTT. This translates into CASNGIPSQPQHF.

The rearrangement links TRBV10-2 to TRBJ2-1, with TRBD2 identical over 15 bases. The CDR3 sequence is 15 residues long. Trimming removed 8 bases from V and 4 bases from J; junction bases left unmatched: 3. The V gene's germline CDR1 is WSHSY and CDR2 SAAADI. The CDR3 region has the DNA TGCGCCAGCCGGACTAGCGGGAGGGTGTACAATGAGCAGTTCTTC. As protein: CASRTSGRVYNEQFF.

This clone was seen more than once but under ten times. V and J are TRBV2 and TRBJ1-6, with TRBD1 matching over 8 bases. Trimming at V came to 0 bases and at J to 9 bases, leaving 4 bases not matched to a gene. The CDR3 extends over 15 amino acids. CDR1 is SNHLY and CDR2 is FYNNEI in the germline V gene. In nucleotides, the CDR3 is TGTGCCAGCAGTGAAGCCCAGGGGGCCATTTCACCCCTCCACTTT. Its protein product is CASSEAQGAISPLHF.

The J gene is TRBJ1-5, the V gene TRBV9; 8 bases fit TRBD1. The CDR3 spans 15 residues. The V and J ends lost 4 bases and 7 bases, in that order; junction bases with no gene match: 10. Germline V gene sequence: CDR1 SGDLS, CDR2 YYNGEE. CDR3 residues: CASSPDGQGKQPQHF. The CDR3, as DNA: TGTGCCAGCAGCCCCGACGGACAGGGAAAGCAGCCCCAGCATTTT.

The chain employs TRBV11-2 and TRBJ2-3, with TRBD2 identical over 11 bases. Germline V lookup: CDR1 SGHAT, CDR2 FQNNGV. The CDR3 has 16 residues. Germline trimming cut 5 bases from V and 0 bases from J; bases unmatched to any gene: 4. The CDR3 sequence is CASSGGTSGSTDTQYF. The DNA of the CDR3 is TGTGCCAGCAGCGGAGGGACTAGCGGAAGCACAGATACGCAGTATTTT.

The rearrangement links TRBV2 to TRBJ2-1; TRBD1 matches at 9 bases. The V and J ends lost 2 bases and 4 bases, in that order; junction bases with no gene match: 3. The CDR3 covers 15 residues. Germline-derived CDR1 and CDR2 are SNHLY and FYNNEI. The DNA of the CDR3 is TGTGCCAGCAGTGAAATGGGACAGGGTTACAATGAGCAGTTCTTC. This encodes CASSEMGQGYNEQFF.